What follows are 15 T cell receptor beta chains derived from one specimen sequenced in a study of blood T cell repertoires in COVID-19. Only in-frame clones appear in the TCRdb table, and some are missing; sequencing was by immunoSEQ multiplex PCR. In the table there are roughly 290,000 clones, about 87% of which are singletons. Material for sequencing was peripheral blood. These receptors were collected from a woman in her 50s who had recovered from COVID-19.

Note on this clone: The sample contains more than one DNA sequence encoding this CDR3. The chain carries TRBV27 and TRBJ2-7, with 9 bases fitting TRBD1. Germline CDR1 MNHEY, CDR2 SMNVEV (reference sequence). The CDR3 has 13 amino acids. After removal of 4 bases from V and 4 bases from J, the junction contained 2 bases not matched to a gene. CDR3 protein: CASSSGTGYEQYF. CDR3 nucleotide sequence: TGTGCCAGCAGTTCCGGGACAGGGTACGAGCAGTACTTC.

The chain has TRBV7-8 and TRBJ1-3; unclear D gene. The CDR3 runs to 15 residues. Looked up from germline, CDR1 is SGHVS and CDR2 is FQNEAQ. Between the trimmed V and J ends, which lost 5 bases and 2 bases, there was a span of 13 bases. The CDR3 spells CASSPYGEAGNTIYF. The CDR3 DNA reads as TGTGCCAGCAGCCCCTACGGGGAGGCTGGAAACACCATATATTTT. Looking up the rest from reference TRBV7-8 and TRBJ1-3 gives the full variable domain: GAGVSQSPRYKVAKRGQDVALRCDPISGHVSLFWYQQALGQGPEFLTYFQNEAQLDKSGLPSDRFFAERPEGSVSTLKIQRTQQEDSAVYLCASSPYGEAGNTIYFGEGSWLTVV.

The CDR3, as DNA: TGTGCCAGCAGTCAAAGCTTCCTGTCGTGGGAGCAGTACTTC. Translation gives CASSQSFLSWEQYF. This chain joins TRBV5-6 and TRBJ2-7; D gene unclear. The germline V gene has CDR1 SGHDT and CDR2 YYEEEE. The CDR3 is 14 residues long. Trimming pared 5 bases from V and 7 bases from J, leaving 19 bases between.

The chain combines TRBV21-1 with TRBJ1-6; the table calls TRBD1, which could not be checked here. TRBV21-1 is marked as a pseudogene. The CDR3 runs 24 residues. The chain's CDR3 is CASSKENFQGGPLFNHSYNSPLHF. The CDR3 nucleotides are TGTGCCAGCAGCAAAGAGAACTTTCAGGGGGGCCCACTTTTTAACCACTCCTATAATTCACCCCTCCACTTT.

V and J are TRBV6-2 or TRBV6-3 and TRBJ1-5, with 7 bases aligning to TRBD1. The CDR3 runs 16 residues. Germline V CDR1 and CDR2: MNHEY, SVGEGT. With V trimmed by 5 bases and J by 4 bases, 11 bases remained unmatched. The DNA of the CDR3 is TGTGCCAGCAGTCCGCACCGGGACAGCCTAAATCAGCCCCAGCATTTT. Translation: CASSPHRDSLNQPQHF.

CDR3 nucleotides: TGTGCCAGCAGTTTGAGCTCCTACAATGAGCAGTTCTTC. Amino acid sequence: CASSLSSYNEQFF. The chain is built from TRBV28 and TRBJ2-1, with D unresolved. Germline V gene data show CDR1 as MDHEN and CDR2 as SYDVKM. The CDR3 sequence is 13 residues long. V gave up 3 bases and J gave up 0 bases, with 3 bases separating them. Complete variable domain (other parts from reference TRBV28 and TRBJ2-1): DVKVTQSSRYLVKRTGEKVFLECVQDMDHENMFWYRQDPGLGLRLIYFSYDVKMKEKGDIPEGYSVSREKKERFSLILESASTNQTSMYLCASSLSSYNEQFFGPGTRLTVL.

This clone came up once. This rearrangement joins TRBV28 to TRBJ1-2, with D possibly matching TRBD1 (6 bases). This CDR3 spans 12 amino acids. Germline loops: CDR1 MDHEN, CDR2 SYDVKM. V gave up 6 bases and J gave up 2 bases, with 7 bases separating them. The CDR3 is CASSDRNYGYTF. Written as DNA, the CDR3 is TGTGCCAGCAGCGACAGGAACTATGGCTACACCTTC.

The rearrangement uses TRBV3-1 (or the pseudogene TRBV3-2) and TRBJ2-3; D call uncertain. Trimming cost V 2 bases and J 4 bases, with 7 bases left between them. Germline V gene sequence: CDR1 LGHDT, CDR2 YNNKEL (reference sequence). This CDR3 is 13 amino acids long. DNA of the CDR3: TGTGCCAGCAGCCAACGGCGGCCAGATACGCAGTATTTT. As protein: CASSQRRPDTQYF.

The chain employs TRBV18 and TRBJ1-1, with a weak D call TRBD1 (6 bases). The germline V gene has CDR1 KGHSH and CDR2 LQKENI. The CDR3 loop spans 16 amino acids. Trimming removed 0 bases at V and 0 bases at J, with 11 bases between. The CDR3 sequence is CASSPPPGHMNTEAFF. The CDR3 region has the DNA TGTGCCAGCTCACCACCCCCGGGACACATGAACACTGAAGCTTTCTTT. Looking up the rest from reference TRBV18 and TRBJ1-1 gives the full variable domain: NAGVMQNPRHLVRRRGQEARLRCSPMKGHSHVYWYRQLPEEGLKFMVYLQKENIIDESGMPKERFSAEFPKEGPSILRIQQVVRGDSAAYFCASSPPPGHMNTEAFFGQGTRLTVV.

The CDR3: CASSTTGTTYGYTF. Written as DNA, the CDR3 is TGTGCCAGTAGTACAACCGGGACAACGTATGGCTACACCTTC. This chain uses TRBV19 with TRBJ1-2; TRBD1 might be the D (6 bases). The CDR3 runs to 14 residues. V lost 4 bases and J 5 bases, leaving 14 bases between the germline ends. Germline V gene lookup returns CDR1 LNHDA and CDR2 SQIVND (reference sequence).

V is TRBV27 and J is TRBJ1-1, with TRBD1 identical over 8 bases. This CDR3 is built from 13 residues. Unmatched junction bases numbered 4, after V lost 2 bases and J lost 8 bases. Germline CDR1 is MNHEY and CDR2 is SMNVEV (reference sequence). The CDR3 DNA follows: TGTGCCAGCAGTTTACAGGGGGCGCGGGAAGCTTTCTTT. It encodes CASSLQGAREAFF.

CDR3 nucleotides: TGTGCCAGCAGCTTAGACGGGTTAGCGGGAGGAACAGATACGCAGTATTTT. Encoded protein: CASSLDGLAGGTDTQYF. This chain connects TRBV7-2 to TRBJ2-3; 10 nucleotides match TRBD2. The length of the CDR3 is 17 residues. Unmatched junction bases numbered 7, after V lost 1 base and J lost 3 bases. The V gene's germline CDR1 is SGHTA and CDR2 FQGNSA.

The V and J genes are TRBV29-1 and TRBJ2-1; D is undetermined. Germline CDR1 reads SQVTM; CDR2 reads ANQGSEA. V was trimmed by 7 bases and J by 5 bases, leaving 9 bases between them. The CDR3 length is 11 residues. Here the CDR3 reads CSAALHNEQFF. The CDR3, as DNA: TGCAGCGCGGCTCTCCACAATGAGCAGTTCTTC.

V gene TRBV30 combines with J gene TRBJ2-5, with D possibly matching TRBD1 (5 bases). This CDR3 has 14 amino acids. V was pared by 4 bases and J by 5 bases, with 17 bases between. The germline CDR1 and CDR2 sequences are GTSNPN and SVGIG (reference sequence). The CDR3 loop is CAWNTGVGQETQYF. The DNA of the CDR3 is TGTGCCTGGAATACAGGAGTAGGGCAGGAGACCCAGTACTTC.

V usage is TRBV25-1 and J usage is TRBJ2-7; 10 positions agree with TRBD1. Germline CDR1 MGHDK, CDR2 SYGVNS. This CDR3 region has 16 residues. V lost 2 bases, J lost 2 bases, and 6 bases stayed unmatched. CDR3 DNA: TGTGCCAGCAGTGAAACTGGGACAGGGGTTACCTACGAGCAGTACTTC. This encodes CASSETGTGVTYEQYF.